These 7 T cell receptor beta chains were all obtained from the same sample, sequenced in a study of beta chain features in type 1 diabetes listed by TCRdb under 2018. The protocol used for the library was the immunoSEQ multiplex PCR assay. The entire isolated RNA was reverse transcribed using the High Capacity cDNA Reverse Transcription Kit, and thus expressed TCRB transcripts were sequenced. The immuneACCESS repertoire file appears here via TCRdb, limited to in-frame rearrangements. These files lack a portion of the clones; in checked studies, under half of the deficit traces to unresolved V genes, and the cause of the others is not known. For this sample there are just over 600,000 clones; less than 20% appear just once. The top ten constitute approximately 0.087% of the sample. Input material: naive CD4+ T cells from blood. This specimen's cell subset or site label, per the study, means: true naive CD4+ T cells. Source of these receptors: a man aged 18 to 29 in good health.

CDR3 in DNA: TGCGCCAGCAGCCAAGGCGTACTAAACTATGGCTACACCTTC. Encoded protein: CASSQGVLNYGYTF. This chain joins TRBV4-1 and TRBJ1-2; no clear D gene. This CDR3 has 14 residues. Germline V gene sequence: CDR1 MGHRA, CDR2 YSYEKL. The ends were cut back, 1 base at V and 2 bases at J, with 8 bases in the middle.

This clone was seen only a few times. V is TRBV7-2 and J is TRBJ2-5; TRBD2 matches at 12 bases. The CDR3 is made up of 18 amino acids. The germline V gene encodes CDR1 SGHTA and CDR2 FQGNSA. After removal of 5 bases from V and 6 bases from J, the junction contained 16 bases not matched to a gene. CDR3 sequence (DNA): TGTGCCAGCAGCCCCCGGCTAGCGGGAGGGGGAGGTGGAAAGACCCAGTACTTC. Its translation is CASSPRLAGGGGGKTQYF.

CDR3 residues: CASSLHAGVNTEAFF. The CDR3, as DNA: TGTGCCAGCAGTCTCCATGCGGGGGTGAACACTGAAGCTTTCTTT. This chain joins TRBV5-4 and TRBJ1-1, with D maybe TRBD1 (5 bases). The CDR3 totals 15 residues. V lost 5 bases to trimming and J lost 0 bases, with 14 bases between them. Germline loops: CDR1 SGHNT, CDR2 YYREEE (reference sequence).

This clone occurred a few times. This chain connects TRBV7-9 to TRBJ2-5; maybe TRBD2 (6 bases). The V gene's germline CDR1 is SEHNR and CDR2 FQNEAQ (reference sequence). The CDR3 covers 15 residues. With 5 bases removed from V and 3 bases from J, the gap between germline ends came to 16 bases. The CDR3 region is CASSPRAGRKETQYF. CDR3 in DNA: TGTGCCAGCAGCCCGCGTGCGGGACGGAAAGAGACCCAGTACTTC.

This clone was counted only a few times. This chain links TRBV7-2 with TRBJ1-6; TRBD1 matches at 9 bases. This CDR3 has 16 amino acids. J lost 10 bases, V lost 1 base, and 8 bases had no gene match. CDR1 and CDR2 from the germline V gene are SGHTA and FQGNSA. This CDR3 reads CASSLGGTGNGSPLHF. The CDR3 coding sequence is TGTGCCAGCAGCTTAGGAGGGACAGGGAATGGGTCACCCCTCCACTTT.

This chain joins TRBV7-8 and TRBJ1-5; no definite D call. Germline V gives CDR1 SGHVS, CDR2 FQNEAQ. CDR3 length: 16 amino acids. Trimming took off 2 bases at V and 0 bases at J, with 11 bases between the two ends. The CDR3 coding sequence is TGTGCCAGCAGCTTAAAGCGTGGGTATAGCAATCAGCCCCAGCATTTT. This gives the protein CASSLKRGYSNQPQHF.

The V gene is TRBV2, the J gene TRBJ2-5; 8 bases are shared with TRBD2. After removal of 3 bases from V and 5 bases from J, the junction contained 5 bases not matched to a gene. There are 14 residues in the CDR3. Per germline, CDR1 SNHLY and CDR2 FYNNEI. CDR3 region: CASSDRGGPETQYF. The CDR3 DNA follows: TGTGCCAGCAGTGATCGGGGGGGCCCGGAGACCCAGTACTTC.